This T cell receptor (beta chain) was identified in a study of pediatric ulcerative colitis. Background on the study: Most patients had pancolitis, and two had left-sided colitis.

One to two pinch biopsies were taken from the rectum during colonoscopy. Clones were read by immunoSEQ multiplex PCR, and TCRdb kept only the in-frame ones, dropping some. The sample includes tens of thousands of clones, 60% to 75% seen only once; the top ten take 7.5% to 9%. Notes on this clone: Antigen unknown.

This CDR3 is built from 15 residues. Between the trimmed V and J ends, which lost 3 bases and 4 bases, there was a span of 15 bases. CDR1 is SGHRS, CDR2 YFSETQ, per germline. Findings and limits, study-wide: A couple of rectal CDR3 clonotypes occurred in all ulcerative colitis patients. Rectal repertoires separated controls, mild-moderate and acute severe colitis. Total lymphocyte DNA, not sorted subsets, was the template.

This clonotype originated in a boy aged 5-17 years with severe ulcerative colitis. The source material was gut tissue. The J gene is TRBJ2-3, the V gene TRBV5-1; D uncertain. DNA of the CDR3: TGCGCCAGCAGCTCGGGTGGTAGTATCGCAGATACGCAGTATTTT. It encodes CASSSGGSIADTQYF.